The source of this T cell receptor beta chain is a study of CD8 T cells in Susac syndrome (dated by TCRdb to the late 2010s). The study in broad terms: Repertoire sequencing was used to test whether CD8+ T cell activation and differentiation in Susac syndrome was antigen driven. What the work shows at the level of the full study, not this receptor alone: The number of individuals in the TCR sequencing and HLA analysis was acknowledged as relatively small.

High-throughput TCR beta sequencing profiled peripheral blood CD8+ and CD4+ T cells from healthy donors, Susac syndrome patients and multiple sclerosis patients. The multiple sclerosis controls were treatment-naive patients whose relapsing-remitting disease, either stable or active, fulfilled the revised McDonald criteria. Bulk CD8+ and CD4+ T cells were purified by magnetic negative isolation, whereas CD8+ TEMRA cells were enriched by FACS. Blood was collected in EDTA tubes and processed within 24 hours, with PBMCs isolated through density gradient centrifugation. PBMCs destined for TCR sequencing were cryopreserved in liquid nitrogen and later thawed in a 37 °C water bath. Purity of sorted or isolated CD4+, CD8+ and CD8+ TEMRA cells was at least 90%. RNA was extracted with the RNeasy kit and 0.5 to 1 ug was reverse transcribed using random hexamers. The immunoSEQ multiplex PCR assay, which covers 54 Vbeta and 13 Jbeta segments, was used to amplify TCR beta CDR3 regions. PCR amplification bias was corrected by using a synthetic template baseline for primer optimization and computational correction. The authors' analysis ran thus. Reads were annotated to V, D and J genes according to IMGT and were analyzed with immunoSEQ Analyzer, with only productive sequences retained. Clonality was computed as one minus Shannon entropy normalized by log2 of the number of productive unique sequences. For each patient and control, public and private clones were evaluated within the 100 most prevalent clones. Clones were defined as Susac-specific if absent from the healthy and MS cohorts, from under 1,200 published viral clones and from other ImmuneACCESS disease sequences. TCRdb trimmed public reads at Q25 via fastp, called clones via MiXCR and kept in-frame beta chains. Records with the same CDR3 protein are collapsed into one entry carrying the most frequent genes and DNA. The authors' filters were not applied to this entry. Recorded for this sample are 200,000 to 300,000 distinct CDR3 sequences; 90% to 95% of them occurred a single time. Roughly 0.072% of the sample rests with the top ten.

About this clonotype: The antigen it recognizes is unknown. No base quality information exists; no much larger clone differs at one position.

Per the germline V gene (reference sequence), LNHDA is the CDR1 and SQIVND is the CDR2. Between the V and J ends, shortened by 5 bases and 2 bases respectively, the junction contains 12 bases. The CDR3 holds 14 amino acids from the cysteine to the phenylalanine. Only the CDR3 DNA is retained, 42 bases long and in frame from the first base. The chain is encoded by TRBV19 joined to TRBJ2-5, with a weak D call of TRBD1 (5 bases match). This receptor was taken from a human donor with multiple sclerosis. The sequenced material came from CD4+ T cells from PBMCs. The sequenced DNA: TGTGCCAGTAGTGCTCAGGGCCGGCAAGAGACCCAGTACTTC. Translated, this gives CASSAQGRQETQYF.